Shown below are 10 T cell receptor beta chains from a single sample sequenced in a study of shared clonotypes between healthy human individuals. The protocol was immunoSEQ multiplex PCR, while the TCRdb copy is restricted to in-frame clones and leaves out a portion. Here the sample spans under 600,000 clones, around 81% being singletons. Sample: PBMCs. The receptors derive from a woman aged 40-49 years in good health. Some clones in this sample may be carry-over from other donors' samples.

The chain has TRBV7-6 and TRBJ2-7; 8 bases agree with TRBD2. Looked up from germline, CDR1 is SGHVS and CDR2 is FNYEAQ. V lost 5 bases to trimming and J lost 6 bases; unmatched junction nucleotides: 15. The CDR3 runs to 16 residues. The CDR3 DNA sequence: TGTGCCAGCAGCCTCGGGGGGGGCGGCCTTGTGTTCGAGCAGTACTTC. Translated, it gives CASSLGGGGLVFEQYF.

This chain links TRBV2 with TRBJ1-4, with 8 bases fitting TRBD1. The V gene's germline CDR1 is SNHLY and CDR2 FYNNEI. The CDR3 runs 17 residues. Unmatched junction bases numbered 11, after V lost 6 bases and J lost 2 bases. The DNA for the CDR3 is TGTGCCAGCAGGAGGGACAGGATGGAAAGTACTAATGAAAAACTGTTTTTT. Its protein product is CASRRDRMESTNEKLFF.

Comment on this clone: A read error may account for a junction end that differs from germline. J is TRBJ2-1 and V is TRBV7-7, with TRBD2 matching 13 bases. This CDR3 is built from 16 residues. Germline lookup yields CDR1 SSHAT and CDR2 FNYEAQ (reference sequence). This CDR3 reads CASSSGTSGMYSEQFF. The DNA for the CDR3 is TGTGCCAGCAGCTCAGGGACTAGCGGGATGTACAGTGAGCAGTTCTTC. The full variable domain, rest sourced from reference TRBV7-7 and TRBJ2-1, is GAGVSQSPRYKVTKRGQDVTLRCDPISSHATLYWYQQALGQGPEFLTYFNYEAQPDKSGLPSDRFSAERPEGSISTLTIQRTEQRDSAMYRCASSSGTSGMYSEQFFGPGTRLTVL.

J is TRBJ2-5 and V is TRBV6-1; either TRBD1 or TRBD2 may supply D (5 bases each). The ends were cut back, 6 bases at V and 2 bases at J, with 7 bases in the middle. The length of the CDR3 is 12 residues. Germline V lookup: CDR1 MNHNS, CDR2 SASEGT. The CDR3 region is CASRGTQETQYF. CDR3 bases: TGTGCCAGCAGGGGGACGCAAGAGACCCAGTACTTC.

This chain's CDR3 is CASSSPGLGTYEQYF. The DNA for the CDR3 is TGTGCCAGCAGTTCGCCGGGACTGGGGACCTACGAGCAGTACTTC. V usage is TRBV27 and J usage is TRBJ2-7; the D gene is possibly TRBD2 (6 bases). V gave up 4 bases and J gave up 2 bases, with 15 bases separating them. This CDR3 is built from 15 residues. Germline values: CDR1 MNHEY, CDR2 SMNVEV (reference sequence).

The genes are TRBV28 and TRBJ1-5; TRBD1 agrees at 10 bases. The trim removed 6 bases at V and 2 bases at J, leaving 7 bases unmatched. Germline loops: CDR1 MDHEN, CDR2 SYDVKM. CDR3 size: 16 residues. This CDR3 is CASSPLTGGGNQPQHF. CDR3 nucleotides: TGTGCCAGCAGCCCCCTGACAGGGGGCGGCAATCAGCCCCAGCATTTT.

J is TRBJ2-7 and V is TRBV30, with D possibly called TRBD1 or TRBD2 (6 bases each). The CDR3 covers 13 residues. Germline CDR1 is GTSNPN and CDR2 is SVGIG (reference sequence). Trimming removed 4 bases from V and 3 bases from J, with 13 bases in between. CDR3 sequence (DNA): TGTGCCTGGACCATAGGGGGGCGCTACGAGCAGTACTTC. Its translation: CAWTIGGRYEQYF. The complete variable domain, with remaining parts taken from reference TRBV30 and TRBJ2-7, reads SQTIHQWPATLVQPVGSPLSLECTVEGTSNPNLYWYRQAAGRGLQLLFYSVGIGQISSEVPQNLSASRPQDRQFILSSKKLLLSDSGFYLCAWTIGGRYEQYFGPGTRLTVT.

V is TRBV6-1 and J is TRBJ2-2; TRBD2 matches at 8 bases. J was trimmed by 4 bases and V by 4 bases; bases with no gene match: 8. Germline V gene lookup returns CDR1 MNHNS and CDR2 SASEGT. CDR3 size: 16 residues. The CDR3 bases are TGTGCCAGCAGTGGGGCTCCGGGAGGGCCCACCGGGGAGCTGTTTTTT. Translated: CASSGAPGGPTGELFF.

V and J are TRBV28 and TRBJ2-7; D uncertain. V lost 5 bases, J lost 1 base, and 12 bases lay in between. This CDR3 has 14 residues. Germline V CDR1 and CDR2: MDHEN, SYDVKM. CDR3 nucleotide sequence: TGTGCCAGCAGTCTGACGAGCCCTTCCTACGAGCAGTACTTC. Amino acid sequence: CASSLTSPSYEQYF.

The rearrangement links TRBV7-2 to TRBJ2-2, with 7 bases aligning to TRBD1. Looked up from germline, CDR1 is SGHTA and CDR2 is FQGNSA. The CDR3 is 15 residues long. V shed 5 bases, J shed 0 bases, and the junction held 3 bases outside the gene matches. CDR3 protein: CASSLTGTNTGELFF. The CDR3 DNA is TGTGCCAGCAGCCTGACAGGGACGAACACCGGGGAGCTGTTTTTT.